This paragraph reports one T cell receptor (beta chain). Its target antigen remains unknown. One end of the junction varies from germline; a read error may be responsible. The cohort consisted of some 670 healthy bone marrow donors. Cohort members were all nominally healthy when sampled, although unrecorded immune exposures were likely present. The donor was CMV seropositive and was included in the group of 289 seropositive cohort members. A peripheral blood sample was provided by each donor, and peripheral blood mononuclear cells were used for TCR beta sequencing. The Qiagen DNeasy Blood Extraction Kit was used to extract genomic DNA from the blood cell samples. CDR1 SGHTA and CDR2 FQGTGA were looked up in the germline V gene. Counted from cysteine to phenylalanine, this CDR3 has 15 amino acids. The entry retains the CDR3 DNA only, 45 bases that are in frame from base 1. These data belong to a study of cytomegalovirus exposure and HLA in healthy donors (dated by TCRdb to between 2016 and 2019). Notes on the research overall: An earlier analysis of roughly 610 of the donors reported 276 Gb of sequence data and around 120 million unique TCR beta sequences obtained from some 200 million T cells. All discovery cohort repertoires had been generated on a single sequencing platform. The study aimed to test whether cataloging public T cell receptors could reveal signatures of past pathogen exposure. Donor age, sex, ethnicity and CMV serostatus were compiled together with the repertoire data. Five DR-DQ haplotypes were treated as single units for association and clustering because of strong linkage in the cohort. In an earlier analysis of several hundred of the donors, high-throughput TCR beta sequencing was used to judge whether each TCR beta V gene segment behaved as functional or pseudogenic. High-throughput TCR immunosequencing, statistical association of individual TCRs with disease status, and machine learning were combined to predict cytomegalovirus infection status. Genome-wide SNP genotypes for about 65% of the 666 donors were used in a later genetic analysis, which treated that subset as a discovery cohort. Typing coverage varied by locus: roughly 629-640 donors for A, B, C, DRB1 and DQB1; some 520 for DQA1; about 590 for DPA1; under 490 for DPB1. The study used immunosequencing to profile the T cell repertoires of 600 to 850 subjects and linked those repertoires to cytomegalovirus serostatus. Rather than using new phenotypic data, the later analysis identified candidate immune exposures from TCR beta sequences and from how often those sequences occurred across donors. Besides the first cohort of some 670 subjects, a separate validation cohort made up of 120 different subjects was used. Among some 400 genotyped donors of the cohort, an average of about 220,000 unique TCR beta nucleotide sequences was sequenced per donor, of which 15% to 20% were non-productive. Around 320 gigabases of sequencing data and some 85 million unique TCR sequences were included in an early release covering roughly 600 HLA-typed donors. To study patterns of TCR occurrence, a later analysis re-analyzed previously published TCR beta repertoires from 666 donors and added high-resolution HLA genotyping. Of the roughly 420 genotyped donors, 70% to 90% were placed in the genetic ancestry cluster associated with self-reported Caucasian donors. Both class I and class II loci were covered by HLA typing, at four-digit resolution. On the study overall, not on this receptor specifically: In a later analysis, some 17,000 TCR beta sequences were associated with specific HLA alleles at a false discovery rate of 0.05. Some IMGT-functional V segments, including TRBV6-2 and TRBV6-3, could not be told apart with the 87-base-pair reads, so those segments were excluded. The only immune exposure information available for the cohort was CMV serostatus. Roughly uniform sequencing depth across donors was assumed in presence/absence analyses, although this assumption may not hold. In a later analysis, the rate of TCR association differed among HLA loci, with DRB1 alleles having the most associated TCRs and HLA-C alleles having the fewest. A later genetic analysis associated a missense DCLRE1C variant with V-gene and J-gene trimming of TCR beta chains, and an independent cohort replicated the association. The authors suggested that the approach could potentially be generalized to other disease states and immunological phenotypes. Linkage disequilibrium might explain the correlated functional status among segregating V segments, but an unknown experimental factor could not be ruled out. When HLA alleles, especially DR and DQ, strongly co-occurred, attributing TCR associations to individual alleles was difficult. The classifier was reported to diagnose cytomegalovirus status with high specificity and sensitivity in both the original and validation cohorts. A cluster of highly shared sequence variants was judged likely to represent a technical artifact of the sequencing pipeline. A later analysis found that HLA-associated TCR beta chains were more clonally expanded and had lower generation probabilities than equally common non-associated chains. In this cohort, only TCR beta chains were sequenced, and detectable features were limited by the absence of alpha or paired-chain data. A further reported finding was that TCR beta sequences accurately predicted the HLA-A and HLA-B alleles for most subjects in the first cohort. In an earlier analysis of roughly 560 of the donors, most TCR beta V segments were observed in productive rearrangements about 87% or about 30% of the time, broadly matching IMGT annotations. According to a later genetic analysis, donors in an Asian-associated ancestry cluster had fewer N-insertions in productive TCRs than the approximately 630-donor mean. A total of 150 or so TCR beta chains were listed by the study as associated with cytomegalovirus. Because HLA typing was missing for some donors at each locus, association tests included only the typed subset. Several of the top co-occurrence clusters appeared to be linked to parvovirus B19, influenza, CMV and Epstein-Barr virus, according to a later analysis. While some public TCRs were present in many individuals, most TCR sequences turned up only very rarely across donors. In a later analysis, most CMV-associated TCR beta chains were found to appear HLA-restricted, with HLA associations seemingly driven largely by CMV exposure. The earlier analysis of about 600 of the donors excluded approximately 17 rarely observed V segments, including chromosome 9 orphons, because counts were too low. A few of the identified cytomegalovirus-associated TCR beta chains were confirmed in vitro to be specific for cytomegalovirus antigens.

Library construction relied on the immunoSEQ multiplex PCR assay. For the multiplex PCR, a mixture combining 60 forward primers for TCR Vbeta segments and 13 reverse primers for TCR Jbeta segments was used. The CDR3 region of rearranged TCR beta genes was amplified from genomic DNA with a multiplex PCR assay. The Illumina HiSeq System was used to sequence the amplified TCR beta libraries as 87-base-pair reads. Turning to the authors' computational methods: In a later analysis, tens of millions of unique TCR beta chains were counted across the 650 to 700 repertoires, and roughly 11 million of these chains were shared by at least two donors. To remove PCR and sequencing errors, raw reads were error-corrected and collapsed into unique sequences using a nearest-neighbor algorithm that merged closely related sequences. To assign V, D and J gene segments, CDR3 sequences were aligned to IMGT reference sequences. For a sequence to be retained, a match of at least six nucleotides was required to both a V gene segment and a J gene segment. Rearrangements were called productive when the CDR3 lacked stop codons and stayed in frame with V and J; all others were non-productive. CDR3 was defined by IMGT convention, running from the second conserved V-encoded cysteine to the conserved J-encoded phenylalanine. The earlier analysis of about 500 of the donors excluded sequences that lacked an unambiguous match to a single V gene segment. An earlier analysis of approximately 590 of the donors called V segments functional above 56.7% productive rearrangements and segregating when the between-donor standard deviation exceeded 5%. To diagnose cytomegalovirus status from the catalog of TCR beta chain sequences, a statistical classification framework was built. In a later analysis, V and J genes were assigned by comparing TCR nucleotide sequences against IMGT/GENE-DB human TR gene sequences. In a later analysis, CDR3 sequences and most-parsimonious VDJ recombination scenarios were assigned using the TCRdist pipeline. In a later analysis, every TCR beta chain was defined by the combination of its CDR3 amino acid sequence and its V-gene family, and reads without a unique V-gene family were dropped. As a way to deal with suspected cross-contamination and a sequencing artifact, a later analysis dropped approximately 570 nucleotide sequences that were highly shared and had low generation probability. A later analysis calculated a clonal expansion index for each public chain from normalized within-repertoire ranks of inferred template counts. A later analysis computed generation probabilities with a VDJ recombination model fitted to out-of-frame rearrangements, and checked the results against IGoR. Hypergeometric tests were used in a later analysis to score TCR-TCR, TCR-HLA and TCR-CMV co-occurrence, with a repertoire-size bias correction applied to the TCR pairs. In a later analysis, false discovery rates were estimated by permuting HLA or CMV assignments 20 times. In a later analysis, co-occurring TCRs were grouped using DBSCAN, and TCRdist sequence similarity was added for clustering within HLA-allele-positive subsets. Repertoires with fewer than 30,000 or more than 120,000 public chains were left out of co-occurrence clustering, as were four to six repertoires with anomalous nucleotide sharing. TCRdb's version of the immuneACCESS table is confined to in-frame rearrangements and falls short of the full clone set. An unresolved V gene accounts for under half of the shortfall where checked; the remainder is of unknown origin. V, J and clone size were drawn from that table, and D and trimming were deduced from the DNA. The sample profile shows some 70,000 clones; approximately 70% of them were found once. 14% of the sample belongs to the ten largest clones.

The sequence was collected from a male donor in good health and CMV-seropositive. The V and J segments used are TRBV7-3 and TRBJ2-3, with 11 bases matching TRBD2. Sequencing was performed on PBMCs. CDR3 sequence: CSSSLLAGDADTQYF. Here is the DNA: TGTTCCAGCAGCCTACTAGCGGGAGACGCAGATACGCAGTATTTT.